This T cell receptor (beta chain) appears in the sequencing data of a study of blood T cell repertoires in COVID-19. On the study more broadly: The origin of the acute and convalescent COVID-19 samples was the United States, Italy and Spain. PBMCs, B-cell-depleted T cells, or T cells provided the cDNA or gDNA that made up the material.

Germline V gene sequence: CDR1 SGHNT, CDR2 YYREEE (reference sequence). The V gene lost 0 bases and the J gene lost 2 bases, with 6 bases spanning the gap. This CDR3 contains 13 residues. As originally analysed: Nucleated cell number was recorded as an estimate derived from reference gene primer amplification. The repertoire was sequenced with immunoSEQ multiplex PCR; TCRdb's copy has only in-frame clones and lacks some. Clone size and V and J calls were adopted from that table, with D and trimming inferred from the DNA. The table shows around 110,000 clones, with more than 80% occurring only once. The TCR sequence derives from a woman aged 55 to 70 with acute or convalescent COVID-19. The sequenced material came from peripheral blood. The chain is built from TRBV5-4 and TRBJ2-7, with a tentative D call TRBD1 (5 bases). In DNA, the CDR3 is TGTGCCAGCAGCTTGGACAGGCCCTACGAGCAGTACTTC. Amino acid sequence: CASSLDRPYEQYF.